This T cell receptor beta chain appears in the sequencing data of a study of cytomegalovirus exposure and HLA in healthy donors. Overall study findings and caveats: In a later analysis, several top co-occurrence clusters appeared linked to parvovirus B19, influenza, CMV and Epstein-Barr virus.

Concerning this clone itself: What it binds is unknown.

PCR primers comprised 60 Vbeta and 13 Jbeta primers. Assay used: immunoSEQ multiplex PCR; TCRdb lists only in-frame clones, some missing. The table lists 75,000 to 90,000 clones, 63% of them singletons. The source material was PBMCs. The TCR sequence derives from a woman in her forties in good health and CMV-seropositive.

Here the CDR3 reads CASSEAGNNQPQHF. The CDR3 DNA follows: TGCGCCAGCAGTGAGGCAGGGAACAATCAGCCCCAGCATTTT. The rearrangement uses TRBV10-1 and TRBJ1-5, with a possible D match to TRBD1 (5 bases). CDR3 length: 14 amino acids. The V gene's germline CDR1 is WNHNN and CDR2 SYGVQD (reference sequence). The germline V and J ends were trimmed by 2 bases and 3 bases, with 8 bases remaining between them.